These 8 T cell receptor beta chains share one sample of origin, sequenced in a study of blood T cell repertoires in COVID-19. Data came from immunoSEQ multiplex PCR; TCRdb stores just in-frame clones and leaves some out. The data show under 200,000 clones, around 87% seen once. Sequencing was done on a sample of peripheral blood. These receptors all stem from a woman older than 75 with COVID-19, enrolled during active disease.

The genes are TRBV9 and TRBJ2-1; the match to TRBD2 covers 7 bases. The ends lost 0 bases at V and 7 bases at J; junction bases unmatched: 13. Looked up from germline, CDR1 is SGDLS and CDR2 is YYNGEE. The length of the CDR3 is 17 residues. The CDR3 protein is CASSVAGGSGIQNEQFF. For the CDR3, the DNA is TGTGCCAGCAGCGTAGCGGGGGGTAGTGGGATTCAGAATGAGCAGTTCTTC.

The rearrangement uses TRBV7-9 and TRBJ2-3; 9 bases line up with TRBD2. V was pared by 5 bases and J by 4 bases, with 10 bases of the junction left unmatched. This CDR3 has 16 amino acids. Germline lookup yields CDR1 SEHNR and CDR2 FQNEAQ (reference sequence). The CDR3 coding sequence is TGTGCCAGCAGCATACTAAGCGGGAGGAGGGCAGATACGCAGTATTTT. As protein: CASSILSGRRADTQYF.

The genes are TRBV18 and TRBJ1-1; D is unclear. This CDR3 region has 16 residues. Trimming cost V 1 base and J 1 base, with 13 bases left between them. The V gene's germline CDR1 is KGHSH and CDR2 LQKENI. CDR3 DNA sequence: TGTGCCAGCTCACCACTTCTTACAGATTCGAACACTGAAGCTTTCTTT. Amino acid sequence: CASSPLLTDSNTEAFF.

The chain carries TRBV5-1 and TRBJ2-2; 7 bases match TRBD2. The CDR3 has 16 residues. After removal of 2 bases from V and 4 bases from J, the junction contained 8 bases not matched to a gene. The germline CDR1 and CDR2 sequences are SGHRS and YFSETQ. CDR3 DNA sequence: TGCGCCAGCAGCTTACTAACTAGCGCCGCCACCGGGGAGCTGTTTTTT. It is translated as CASSLLTSAATGELFF.

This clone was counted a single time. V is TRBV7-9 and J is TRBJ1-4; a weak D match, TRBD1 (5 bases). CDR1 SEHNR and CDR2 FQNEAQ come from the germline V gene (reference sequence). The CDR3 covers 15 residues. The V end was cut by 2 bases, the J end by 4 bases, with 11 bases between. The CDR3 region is CASSLLGESNEKLFF. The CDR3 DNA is TGTGCCAGCAGCTTATTAGGGGAAAGTAATGAAAAACTGTTTTTT.

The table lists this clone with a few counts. This CDR3 is CASSSQPGLNTDTQYF. DNA of the CDR3: TGTGCCAGCAGCTCCCAGCCGGGACTCAACACAGATACGCAGTATTTT. The rearrangement uses TRBV11-2 and TRBJ2-3; tentatively, D is TRBD2 (6 bases). Germline CDR1 SGHAT, CDR2 FQNNGV. The CDR3 runs 16 residues. The germline V and J ends were trimmed by 4 bases and 2 bases, with 16 bases remaining between them.

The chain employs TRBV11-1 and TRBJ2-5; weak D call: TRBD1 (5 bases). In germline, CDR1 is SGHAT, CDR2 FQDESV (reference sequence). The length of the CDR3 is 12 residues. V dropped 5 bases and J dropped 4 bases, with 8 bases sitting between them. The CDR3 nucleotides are TGTGCCAGCAGCGGGGCCGGAGAGACCCAGTACTTC. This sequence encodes CASSGAGETQYF.

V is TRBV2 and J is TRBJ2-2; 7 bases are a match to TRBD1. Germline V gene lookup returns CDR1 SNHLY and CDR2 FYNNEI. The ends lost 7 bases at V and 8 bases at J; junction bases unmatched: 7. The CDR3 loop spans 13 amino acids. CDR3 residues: CASKTGIAGELFF. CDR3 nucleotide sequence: TGTGCCAGCAAGACAGGGATCGCGGGGGAGCTGTTTTTT.